This entry concerns a single T cell receptor beta chain. The target antigen is unknown. This entry comes from a study of T cell repertoires in cytomegalovirus infection. Study overall: CMV infection plus the matching HLA type was flagged by public TCR beta signatures. Whole-study findings and limits: Accumulated public TCR beta family frequency recognized individuals carrying CMV together with the relevant HLA. Ex vivo responses were dominated by HLA-C-restricted CMV-specific TCR beta clonotypes.

Germline V lookup: CDR1 SGHRS, CDR2 YFSETQ. This CDR3 comprises 17 residues. With 4 bases removed from V and 2 bases from J, the gap between germline ends came to 18 bases. TCRdb re-analysed the reads in MiXCR, keeping a single row per CDR3 protein. This table has approximately 500,000 distinct CDR3 sequences, approximately 17% appearing once. The sample was CD8+ T cells from PBMCs. The chain has TRBV5-1 and TRBJ1-4; weak D call: TRBD1 (6 bases). This clonotype was obtained from a human donor in good health (CMV status not recorded). Some clones in this sample may be carry-over from other donors' samples. Here the CDR3 reads CASSQTGKQWTNEKLFF. The CDR3 DNA sequence: TGCGCCAGCAGCCAAACAGGGAAGCAATGGACTAATGAAAAACTGTTTTTT.